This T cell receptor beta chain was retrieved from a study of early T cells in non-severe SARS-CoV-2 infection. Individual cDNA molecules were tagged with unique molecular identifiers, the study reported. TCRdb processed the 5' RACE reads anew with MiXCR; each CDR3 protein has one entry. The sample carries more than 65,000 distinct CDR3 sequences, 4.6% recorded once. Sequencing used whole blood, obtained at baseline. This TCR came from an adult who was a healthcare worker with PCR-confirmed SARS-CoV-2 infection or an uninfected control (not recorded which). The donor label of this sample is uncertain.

The CDR3 region is CASSYRSWGYTGELFF. CDR3 coding DNA: TGTGCCAGCAGTTACAGATCCTGGGGTTACACCGGGGAGCTGTTTTTT. This chain links TRBV6-5 with TRBJ2-2; D is undetermined. Germline lookup yields CDR1 MNHEY and CDR2 SVGAGI. This CDR3 contains 16 residues. The ends were cut back, 2 bases at V and 3 bases at J, with 13 bases in the middle.